The clone carrying this T cell receptor (beta chain) was picked up one time. The antigen is unknown. This entry comes from a study of blood T cells in healthy people across ages. Findings of the study overall: Diversity was higher, and naive CD4+ cells more numerous, in long-lived donors than in aged donors. No conclusive comparison of naive versus antigen-experienced cells was possible with unsorted PBMCs.

For the second PCR, which ran for 7 to 11 cycles, a sample-barcoded 5' primer and a J-beta primer mix were used. Using its own MiXCR run on the 5' RACE reads, TCRdb lists one record per CDR3 protein. The sample holds approximately 2,000,000 distinct CDR3 sequences, about two fifths seen once. J gave up 13 bases and V 3 bases, and 14 bases lay outside the gene matches. This CDR3 is 13 amino acids long. The germline V gene has CDR1 DFQATT and CDR2 SNEGSKA (reference sequence). This sequence was found in a human donor in good health. The sample taken for sequencing was blood. The chain links TRBV20-1 to TRBJ2-5, with 7 bases that match TRBD1. CDR3 loop: CSASPQGLNERYF. The CDR3 bases are TGCAGTGCTAGCCCACAGGGGCTCAACGAGCGGTACTTC.